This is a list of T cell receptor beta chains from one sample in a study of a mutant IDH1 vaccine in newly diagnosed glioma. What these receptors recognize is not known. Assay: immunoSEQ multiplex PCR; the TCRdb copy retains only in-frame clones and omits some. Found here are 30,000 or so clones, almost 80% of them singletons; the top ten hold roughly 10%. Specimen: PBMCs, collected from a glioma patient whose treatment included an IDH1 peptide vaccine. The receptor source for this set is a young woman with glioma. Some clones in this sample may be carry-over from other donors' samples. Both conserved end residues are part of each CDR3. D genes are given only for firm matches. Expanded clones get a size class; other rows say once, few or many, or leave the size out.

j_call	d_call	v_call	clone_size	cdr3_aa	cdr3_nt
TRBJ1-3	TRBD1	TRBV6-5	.	CASSYTTGGTGNTIYF	TGTGCCAGCAGTTACACGACAGGGGGCACGGGAAACACCATATATTTT
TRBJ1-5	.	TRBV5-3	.	CARSLWGEGLINQPQHF	TGTGCCAGAAGCTTGTGGGGCGAGGGACTGATCAATCAGCCCCAGCATTTT
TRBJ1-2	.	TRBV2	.	CASSERGPKGGYTF	TGTGCCAGCAGTGAACGGGGGCCTAAAGGGGGCTACACCTTC
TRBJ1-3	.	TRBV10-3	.	CAIRVVDTDSGNTIYF	TGTGCCATCAGGGTCGTCGACACTGACTCTGGAAACACCATATATTTT
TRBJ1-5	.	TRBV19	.	CASSPAGDANQPQHF	TGTGCCAGTAGTCCCGCAGGGGACGCCAATCAGCCCCAGCATTTT
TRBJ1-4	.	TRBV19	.	CASSHTRGSEKLFF	TGTGCCAGTAGTCACACCCGAGGTAGTGAAAAACTGTTTTTT
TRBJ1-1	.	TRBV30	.	CAWSVRQGMNTEAFF	TGTGCCTGGAGTGTTAGGCAGGGAATGAACACTGAAGCTTTCTTT
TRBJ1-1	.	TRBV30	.	CGWRLKGGAGTEAFF	TGTGGGTGGCGCCTGAAGGGGGGGGCCGGCACTGAAGCTTTCTTT
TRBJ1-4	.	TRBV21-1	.	CASSKAIGGRVEKLFF	TGTGCCAGCAGCAAAGCGATTGGGGGGAGGGTTGAGAAACTGTTTTTT
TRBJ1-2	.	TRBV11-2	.	CASSPSLRTARDFGYTF	TGTGCCAGCAGCCCCAGCCTTAGAACAGCGCGCGACTTTGGCTACACCTTC
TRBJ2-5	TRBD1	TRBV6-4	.	CASSDSRVGTVETQYF	TGTGCCAGCAGTGACTCGAGGGTTGGGACAGTAGAGACCCAGTACTTC
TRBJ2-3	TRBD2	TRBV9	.	CASSSPGLAITDTQYF	TGTGCCAGCAGCTCACCGGGACTAGCGATCACAGATACGCAGTATTTT
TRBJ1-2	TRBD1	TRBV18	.	CASSPVQGGESYTF	TGTGCCAGCTCACCAGTGCAGGGGGGCGAGAGCTACACCTTC
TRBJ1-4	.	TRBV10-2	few	CASRDSSEKLFF	TGCGCCAGCAGGGACAGTTCCGAAAAACTGTTTTTT
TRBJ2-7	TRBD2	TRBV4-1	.	CASSHPGLAEHPTRQYF	TGCGCCAGCAGCCACCCGGGACTAGCGGAACACCCTACGAGGCAGTACTTC
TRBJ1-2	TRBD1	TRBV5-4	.	CASSHRDRDGYTF	TGTGCCAGCAGCCATCGGGACAGAGATGGCTACACCTTC
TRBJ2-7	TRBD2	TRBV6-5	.	CASSLRGPGLAYEQYF	TGTGCCAGCAGTTTAAGAGGGCCGGGACTAGCCTACGAGCAGTACTTC
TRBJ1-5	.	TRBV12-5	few	CASGLDVGQPQHF	TGTGCTAGTGGTTTGGACGTAGGCCAGCCCCAGCATTTT
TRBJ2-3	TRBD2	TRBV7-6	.	CASSSRLAGGRGDTQYF	TGTGCCAGCAGCTCCCGACTAGCGGGAGGCCGTGGGGATACGCAGTATTTT
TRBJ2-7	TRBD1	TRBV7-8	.	CASSLVRQGNTYEQYF	TGTGCCAGCAGCTTAGTGAGACAGGGTAACACCTACGAGCAGTACTTC
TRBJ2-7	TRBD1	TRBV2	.	CASPKDREGLTGYEQYF	TGTGCCAGCCCTAAAGACAGGGAAGGCCTCACCGGCTACGAGCAGTACTTC
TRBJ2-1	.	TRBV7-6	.	CASSLRRDGGNEQFF	TGTGCCAGCAGCTTAAGGCGGGACGGGGGCAATGAGCAGTTCTTC
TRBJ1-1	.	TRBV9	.	CASSRGQTTEAFF	TGTGCCAGCAGCCGGGGGCAGACAACTGAAGCTTTCTTT
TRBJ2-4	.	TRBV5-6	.	CASSKSGANIQYF	TGTGCCAGCAGCAAAAGCGGCGCTAACATTCAGTACTTC
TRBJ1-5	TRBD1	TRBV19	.	CASSSRDRGIRSNQPQHF	TGTGCCAGTAGTAGCCGGGACAGGGGCATTAGGAGCAATCAGCCCCAGCATTTT
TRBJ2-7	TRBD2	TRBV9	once	CASSDTLAGKYEQYF	TGTGCCAGCAGTGACACACTAGCGGGAAAGTACGAGCAGTACTTC
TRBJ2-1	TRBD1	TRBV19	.	CASSTGTVHNEQFF	TGTGCCAGTAGCACCGGGACAGTCCACAATGAGCAGTTCTTC
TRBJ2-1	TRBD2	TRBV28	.	CASSSLADSSYNEQFF	TGTGCCAGCAGTTCCCTAGCGGATAGCTCCTACAATGAGCAGTTCTTC
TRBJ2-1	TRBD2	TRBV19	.	CASSIRTSIGQDEQFF	TGTGCCAGTAGTATAAGGACTAGCATAGGGCAGGATGAGCAGTTCTTC
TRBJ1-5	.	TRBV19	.	CASTTNDVQPQHF	TGTGCCAGTACCACGAATGACGTGCAGCCCCAGCATTTT
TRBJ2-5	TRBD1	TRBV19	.	CASSQPGQGAIETQYF	TGTGCCAGTAGTCAGCCTGGACAGGGGGCGATTGAGACCCAGTACTTC
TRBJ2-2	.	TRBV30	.	CAWNREEGELFF	TGTGCCTGGAACAGGGAGGAAGGGGAGCTGTTTTTT
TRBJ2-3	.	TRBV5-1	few	CASSLLYSADTQYF	TGCGCCAGCAGCTTGTTGTATTCCGCAGATACGCAGTATTTT
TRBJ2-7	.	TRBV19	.	CASGAGAQPIYEQYF	TGTGCCAGTGGCGCCGGGGCCCAGCCAATCTACGAGCAGTACTTC
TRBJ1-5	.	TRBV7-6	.	CASSLEGKRNQPQHF	TGTGCCAGCAGCTTAGAGGGGAAGCGCAATCAGCCCCAGCATTTT
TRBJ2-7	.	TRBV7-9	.	CASSLVSGNSYEQYF	TGTGCCAGCAGCTTAGTTTCAGGGAACTCCTACGAGCAGTACTTC
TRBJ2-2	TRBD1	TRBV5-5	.	CASTHADRGNTGELFF	TGTGCCAGCACCCATGCAGACAGGGGGAACACCGGGGAGCTGTTTTTT
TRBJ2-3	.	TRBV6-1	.	CAGEGTDTQYF	TGTGCCGGAGAGGGCACAGATACGCAGTATTTT
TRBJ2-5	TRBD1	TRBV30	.	CAWSVPFGTVKETQYF	TGTGCCTGGAGCGTCCCCTTCGGGACAGTAAAAGAGACCCAGTACTTC
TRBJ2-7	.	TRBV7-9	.	CASSSTVYEQYF	TGTGCCAGCAGCTCGACAGTCTACGAGCAGTACTTC
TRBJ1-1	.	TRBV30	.	CAWSPRWRFTEAFF	TGTGCCTGGAGTCCCCGCTGGCGGTTCACTGAAGCTTTCTTT
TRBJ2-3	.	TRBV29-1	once	CSIREATLTDTQYF	TGCAGCATAAGAGAAGCGACCCTCACAGATACGCAGTATTTT
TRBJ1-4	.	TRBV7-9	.	CASSLVGSPEKLFF	TGTGCCAGCAGCTTAGTGGGCAGCCCGGAAAAACTGTTTTTT
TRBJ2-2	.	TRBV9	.	CASSAEGSPRAGELFF	TGTGCCAGCAGCGCTGAGGGGTCCCCCCGGGCCGGGGAGCTGTTTTTT
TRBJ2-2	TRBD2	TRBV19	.	CASKTSGSTGELFF	TGTGCCAGTAAAACTAGCGGGAGCACCGGGGAGCTGTTTTTT
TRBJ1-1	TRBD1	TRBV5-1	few	CASSFQPRGQGDTEAFF	TGCGCCAGCAGCTTTCAGCCAAGGGGACAGGGGGACACTGAAGCTTTCTTT
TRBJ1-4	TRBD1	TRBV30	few	CAWSFTGANEKLFF	TGTGCCTGGAGTTTCACAGGGGCTAATGAAAAACTGTTTTTT
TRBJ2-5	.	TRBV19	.	CASSISGTETQYF	TGTGCCAGTAGTATTTCGGGTACGGAGACCCAGTACTTC
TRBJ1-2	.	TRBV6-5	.	CASSSGDWGFMGYTF	TGTGCCAGCAGTTCCGGGGACTGGGGGTTTATGGGCTACACCTTC
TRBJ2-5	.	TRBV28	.	CASSLSPGQETQYF	TGTGCCAGCAGTTTATCGCCCGGCCAAGAGACCCAGTACTTC
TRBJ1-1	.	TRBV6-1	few	CACQVLGDTEAFF	TGTGCCTGTCAGGTCCTTGGGGACACTGAAGCTTTCTTT
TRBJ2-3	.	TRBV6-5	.	CASSYEAISTDTQYF	TGTGCCAGCAGTTACGAAGCCATCAGCACAGATACGCAGTATTTT